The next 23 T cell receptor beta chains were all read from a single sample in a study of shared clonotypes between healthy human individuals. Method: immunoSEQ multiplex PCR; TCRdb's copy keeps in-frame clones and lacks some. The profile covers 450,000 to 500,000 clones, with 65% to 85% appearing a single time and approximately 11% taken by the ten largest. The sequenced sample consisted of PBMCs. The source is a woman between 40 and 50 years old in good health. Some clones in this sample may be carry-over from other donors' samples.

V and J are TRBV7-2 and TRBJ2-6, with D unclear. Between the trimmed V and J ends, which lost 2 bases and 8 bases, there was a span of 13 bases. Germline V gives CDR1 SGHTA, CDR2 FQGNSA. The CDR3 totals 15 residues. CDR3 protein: CASSLNFGQTNVLTF. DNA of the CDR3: TGTGCCAGCAGCTTAAACTTCGGCCAGACCAACGTCCTGACTTTC. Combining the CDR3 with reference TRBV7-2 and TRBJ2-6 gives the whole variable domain GAGVSQSPSNKVTEKGKDVELRCDPISGHTALYWYRQSLGQGLEFLIYFQGNSAPDKSGLPSDRFSAERTGGSVSTLTIQRTQQEDSAVYLCASSLNFGQTNVLTFGAGSRLTVL.

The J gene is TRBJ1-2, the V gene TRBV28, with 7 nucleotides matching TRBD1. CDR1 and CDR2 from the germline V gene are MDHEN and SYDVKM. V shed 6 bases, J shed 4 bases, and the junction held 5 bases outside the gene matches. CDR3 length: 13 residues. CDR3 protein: CASSRTGAYGYTF. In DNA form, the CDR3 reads TGTGCCAGCAGCCGGACAGGCGCCTATGGCTACACCTTC.

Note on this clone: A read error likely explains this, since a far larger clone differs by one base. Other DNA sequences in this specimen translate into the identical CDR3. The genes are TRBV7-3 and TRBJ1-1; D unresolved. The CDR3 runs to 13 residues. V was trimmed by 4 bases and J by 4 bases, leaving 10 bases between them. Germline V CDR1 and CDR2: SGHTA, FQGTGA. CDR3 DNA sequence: TGTGCCAGCAGCTCATCAGGTACCACTGAAGCTTTCTTT. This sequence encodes CASSSSGTTEAFF.

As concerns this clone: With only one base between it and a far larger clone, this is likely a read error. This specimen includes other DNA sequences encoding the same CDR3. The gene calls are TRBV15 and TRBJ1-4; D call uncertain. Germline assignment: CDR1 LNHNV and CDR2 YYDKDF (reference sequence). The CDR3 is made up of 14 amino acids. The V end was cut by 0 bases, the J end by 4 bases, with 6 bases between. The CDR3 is CATSRDSFNEKLFF. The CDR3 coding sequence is TGTGCCACCAGCAGAGATTCATTTAATGAAAAACTGTTTTTT.

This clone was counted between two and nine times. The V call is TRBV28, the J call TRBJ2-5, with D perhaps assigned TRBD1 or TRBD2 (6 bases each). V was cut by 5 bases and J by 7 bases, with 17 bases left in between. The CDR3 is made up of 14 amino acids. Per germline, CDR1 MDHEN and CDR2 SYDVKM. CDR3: CASSGPGPGATQYF. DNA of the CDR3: TGTGCCAGCAGTGGGCCCGGGCCGGGGGCGACCCAGTACTTC.

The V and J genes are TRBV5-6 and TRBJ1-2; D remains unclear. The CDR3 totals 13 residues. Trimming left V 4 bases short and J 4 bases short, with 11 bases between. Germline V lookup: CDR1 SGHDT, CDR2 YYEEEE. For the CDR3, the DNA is TGTGCCAGCAGCGCCGACACGACCTATGGCTACACCTTC. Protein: CASSADTTYGYTF.

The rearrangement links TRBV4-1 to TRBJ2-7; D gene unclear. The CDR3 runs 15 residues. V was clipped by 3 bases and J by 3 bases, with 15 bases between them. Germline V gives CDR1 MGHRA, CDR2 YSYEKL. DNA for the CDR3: TGCGCCAGCAGCCAGCACCCCGACCGCAACTACGAGCAGTACTTC. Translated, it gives CASSQHPDRNYEQYF.

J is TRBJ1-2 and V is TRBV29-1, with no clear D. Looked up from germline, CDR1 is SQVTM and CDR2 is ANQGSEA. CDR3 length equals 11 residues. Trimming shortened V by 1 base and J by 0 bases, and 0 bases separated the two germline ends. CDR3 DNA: TGCAGCGTTGAAGCTAACTATGGCTACACCTTC. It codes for CSVEANYGYTF.

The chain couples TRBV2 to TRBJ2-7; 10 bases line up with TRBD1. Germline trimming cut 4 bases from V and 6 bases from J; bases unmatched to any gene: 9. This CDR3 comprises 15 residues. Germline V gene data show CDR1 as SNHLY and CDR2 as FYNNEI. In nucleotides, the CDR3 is TGTGCCAGCAGTGGGACAGGGGGTAAGTGGTCCGAGCAGTACTTC. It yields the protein CASSGTGGKWSEQYF.

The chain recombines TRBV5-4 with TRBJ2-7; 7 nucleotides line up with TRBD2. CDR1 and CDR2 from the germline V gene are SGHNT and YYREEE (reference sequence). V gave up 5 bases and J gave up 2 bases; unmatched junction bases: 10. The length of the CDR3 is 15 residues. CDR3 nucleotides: TGTGCCAGCAGTTACGATGGCGGGGGAACCTACGAGCAGTACTTC. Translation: CASSYDGGGTYEQYF. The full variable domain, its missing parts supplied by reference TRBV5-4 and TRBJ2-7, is ETGVTQSPTHLIKTRGQQVTLRCSSQSGHNTVSWYQQALGQGPQFIFQYYREEENGRGNFPPRFSGLQFPNYSSELNVNALELDDSALYLCASSYDGGGTYEQYFGPGTRLTVT.

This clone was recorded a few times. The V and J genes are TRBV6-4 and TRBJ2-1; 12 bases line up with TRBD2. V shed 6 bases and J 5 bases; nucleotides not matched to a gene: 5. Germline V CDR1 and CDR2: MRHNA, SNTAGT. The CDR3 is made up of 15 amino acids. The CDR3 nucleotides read TGTGCCAGCAGCACTAGCGGGGGGAACCACAATGAGCAGTTCTTC. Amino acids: CASSTSGGNHNEQFF.

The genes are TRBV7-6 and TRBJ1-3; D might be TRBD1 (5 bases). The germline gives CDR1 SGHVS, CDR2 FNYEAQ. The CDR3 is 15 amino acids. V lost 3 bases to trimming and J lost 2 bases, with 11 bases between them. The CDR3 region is CASSFSAGPGNTIYF. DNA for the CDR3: TGTGCCAGCAGCTTTAGCGCAGGGCCTGGAAACACCATATATTTT.

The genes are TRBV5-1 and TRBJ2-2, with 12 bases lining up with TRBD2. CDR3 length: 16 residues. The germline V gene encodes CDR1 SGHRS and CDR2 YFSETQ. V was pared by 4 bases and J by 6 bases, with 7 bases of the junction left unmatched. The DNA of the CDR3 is TGCGCCAGCAGCACCGGACTAGCGGGACCCGCCGGGGAGCTGTTTTTT. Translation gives CASSTGLAGPAGELFF.

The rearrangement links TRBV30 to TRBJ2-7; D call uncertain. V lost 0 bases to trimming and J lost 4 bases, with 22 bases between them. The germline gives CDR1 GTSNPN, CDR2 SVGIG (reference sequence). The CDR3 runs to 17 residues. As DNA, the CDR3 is TGTGCCTGGAGTGTACCCCGCTCGTTCGCAGGCGGTTACGAGCAGTACTTC. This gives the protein CAWSVPRSFAGGYEQYF.

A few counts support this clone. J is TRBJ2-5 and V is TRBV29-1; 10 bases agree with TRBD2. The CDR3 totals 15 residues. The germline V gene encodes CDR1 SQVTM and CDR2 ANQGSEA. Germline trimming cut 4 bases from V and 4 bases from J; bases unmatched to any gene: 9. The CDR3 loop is CSVAPGLAGAETQYF. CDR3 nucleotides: TGCAGCGTTGCTCCTGGGCTAGCGGGAGCAGAGACCCAGTACTTC. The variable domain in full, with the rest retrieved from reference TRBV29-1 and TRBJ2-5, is SAVISQKPSRDICQRGTSLTIQCQVDSQVTMMFWYRQQPGQSLTLIATANQGSEATYESGFVIDKFPISRPNLTFSTLTVSNMSPEDSSIYLCSVAPGLAGAETQYFGPGTRLLVL.

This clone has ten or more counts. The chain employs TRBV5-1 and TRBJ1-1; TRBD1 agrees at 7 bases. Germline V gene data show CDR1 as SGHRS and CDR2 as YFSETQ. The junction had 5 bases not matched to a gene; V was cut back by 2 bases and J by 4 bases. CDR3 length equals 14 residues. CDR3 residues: CASSLRWDSTEAFF. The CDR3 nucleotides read TGCGCCAGCAGCTTACGCTGGGACAGCACTGAAGCTTTCTTT.

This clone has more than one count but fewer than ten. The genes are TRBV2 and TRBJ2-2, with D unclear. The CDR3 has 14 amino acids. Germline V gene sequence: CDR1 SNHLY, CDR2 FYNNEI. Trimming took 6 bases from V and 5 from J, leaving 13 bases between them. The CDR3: CASRGYQETGELFF. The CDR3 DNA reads TGTGCCAGCAGGGGGTATCAGGAAACCGGGGAGCTGTTTTTT.

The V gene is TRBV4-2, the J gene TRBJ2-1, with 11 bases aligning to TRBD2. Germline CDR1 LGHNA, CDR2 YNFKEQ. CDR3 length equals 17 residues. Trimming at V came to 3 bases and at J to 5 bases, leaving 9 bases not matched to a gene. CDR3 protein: CASSQAPGTSGNNEQFF. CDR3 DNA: TGTGCCAGCAGCCAGGCGCCCGGGACTAGCGGAAACAATGAGCAGTTCTTC.

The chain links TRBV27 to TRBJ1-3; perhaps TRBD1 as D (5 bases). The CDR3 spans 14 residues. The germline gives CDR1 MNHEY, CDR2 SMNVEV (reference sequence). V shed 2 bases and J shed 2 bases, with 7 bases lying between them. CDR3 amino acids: CASSLRGAGNTIYF. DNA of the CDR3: TGTGCCAGCAGTTTAAGAGGGGCTGGAAACACCATATATTTT.

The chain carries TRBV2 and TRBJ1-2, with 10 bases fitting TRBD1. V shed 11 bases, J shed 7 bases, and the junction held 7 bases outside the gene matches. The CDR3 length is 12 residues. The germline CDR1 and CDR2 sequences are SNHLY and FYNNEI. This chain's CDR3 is CAAGTGEGGYTF. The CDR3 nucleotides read TGTGCCGCCGGGACAGGGGAGGGTGGCTACACCTTC.

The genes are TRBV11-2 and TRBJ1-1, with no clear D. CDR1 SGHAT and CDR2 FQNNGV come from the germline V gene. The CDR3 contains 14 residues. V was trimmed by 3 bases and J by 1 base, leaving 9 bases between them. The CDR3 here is CASSLGGWNTEAFF. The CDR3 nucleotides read TGTGCCAGCAGCTTGGGTGGTTGGAACACTGAAGCTTTCTTT.

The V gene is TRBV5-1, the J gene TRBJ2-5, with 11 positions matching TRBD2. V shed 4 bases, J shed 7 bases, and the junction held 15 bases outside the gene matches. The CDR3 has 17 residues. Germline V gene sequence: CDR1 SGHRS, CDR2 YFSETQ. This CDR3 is CASSPRSLAGAGGTQYF. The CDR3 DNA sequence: TGCGCCAGCAGCCCACGATCACTAGCGGGAGCGGGTGGGACCCAGTACTTC.

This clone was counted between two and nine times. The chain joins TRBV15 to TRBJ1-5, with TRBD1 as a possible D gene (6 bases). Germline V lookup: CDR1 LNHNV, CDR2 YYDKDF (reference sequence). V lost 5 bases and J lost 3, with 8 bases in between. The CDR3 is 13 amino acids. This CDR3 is CATSDRSNQPQHF. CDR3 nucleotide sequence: TGTGCCACCAGCGACAGGTCCAATCAGCCCCAGCATTTT.